The 9 T cell receptor beta chains listed next were all sequenced from one sample in a study of blood T cell repertoires in COVID-19. The table came from immunoSEQ multiplex PCR; TCRdb's copy has only in-frame clones and leaves some out. The sample has 220,000 or so clones, around three quarters seen once. The specimen was peripheral blood. The receptors were sampled from a woman aged 65 to 85 with acute or convalescent COVID-19.

The V call is TRBV7-2, the J call TRBJ1-5, with 7 bases that match TRBD1. Trimming cost V 5 bases and J 4 bases; bases outside gene matches: 2. The germline V gene has CDR1 SGHTA and CDR2 FQGNSA. This CDR3 region has 13 residues. This CDR3 is CASSPQGNQPQHF. The CDR3 DNA reads TGTGCCAGCAGCCCACAGGGGAATCAGCCCCAGCATTTT. Full variable domain (rest looked up from reference TRBV7-2 and TRBJ1-5): GAGVSQSPSNKVTEKGKDVELRCDPISGHTALYWYRQSLGQGLEFLIYFQGNSAPDKSGLPSDRFSAERTGGSVSTLTIQRTQQEDSAVYLCASSPQGNQPQHFGDGTRLSIL.

In this sample, this clone turned up once. This rearrangement joins TRBV6-5 to TRBJ2-5; 9 bases line up with TRBD1. J was trimmed by 4 bases and V by 6 bases; bases with no gene match: 6. This CDR3 is 14 amino acids long. Germline V CDR1 and CDR2: MNHEY, SVGAGI. CDR3 DNA: TGTGCCAGCAGCCGGGACAGGGTTGGAGAGACCCAGTACTTC. Its protein is CASSRDRVGETQYF.

The J gene is TRBJ2-4, the V gene TRBV20-1; TRBD2 agrees at 11 bases. The V gene end was trimmed by 3 bases and the J gene end by 1 base; junction bases not matched to a gene: 8. Germline CDR1 is DFQATT and CDR2 is SNEGSKA (reference sequence). This CDR3 has 17 residues. Written as DNA, the CDR3 is TGCAGTGCTAGTACTAGCGGGAGTCCCGTGGCCAAAAACATTCAGTACTTC. Translated: CSASTSGSPVAKNIQYF.

J is TRBJ1-4 and V is TRBV2, with 8 bases identical to TRBD1. The CDR3 spans 15 residues. Germline loops: CDR1 SNHLY, CDR2 FYNNEI. The ends lost 5 bases at V and 4 bases at J; junction bases unmatched: 6. CDR3 in amino acids: CASSLNRGYNEKLFF. The CDR3 nucleotides are TGTGCCAGCAGTTTGAACAGGGGGTATAATGAAAAACTGTTTTTT.

The chain links TRBV5-4 to TRBJ2-5; the D gene is possibly TRBD2 (5 bases). The CDR3 loop spans 14 amino acids. Per germline, CDR1 SGHNT and CDR2 YYREEE (reference sequence). V was cut by 4 bases and J by 2 bases, with 12 bases left in between. The CDR3 bases are TGTGCCAGCAGCCAAGGGAGTCAGCAAGAGACCCAGTACTTC. It codes for CASSQGSQQETQYF.

The chain carries TRBV5-4 and TRBJ2-2, with TRBD1 matching 9 bases. V shed 1 base and J 3 bases; nucleotides not matched to a gene: 1. This CDR3 comprises 15 residues. CDR1 SGHNT and CDR2 YYREEE come from the germline V gene (reference sequence). As DNA, the CDR3 is TGTGCCAGCAGCTTGTGGACAGGGGACACCGGGGAGCTGTTTTTT. Its protein is CASSLWTGDTGELFF.

A single count supports this clone. The genes are TRBV15 and TRBJ1-1, with D possibly TRBD1 on 6 matching bases. The V and J ends lost 0 bases and 0 bases respectively, with 11 bases between them. This CDR3 comprises 16 residues. CDR1 and CDR2 (germline): LNHNV, YYDKDF (reference sequence). CDR3 nucleotides: TGTGCCACCAGCAGAGATCCCGGGACAATGAACACTGAAGCTTTCTTT. Amino acids: CATSRDPGTMNTEAFF.

This clone was counted a few times. V gene TRBV30 combines with J gene TRBJ2-5; 9 bases are shared with TRBD2. V lost 7 bases to trimming and J lost 3 bases; unmatched junction nucleotides: 0. CDR1 is GTSNPN, CDR2 SVGIG, per germline (reference sequence). The CDR3 runs 11 residues. The CDR3 DNA follows: TGTGCCTTAGCGGGAGAAGAGACCCAGTACTTC. It translates to CALAGEETQYF. The whole variable domain, filled in from reference TRBV30 and TRBJ2-5, reads SQTIHQWPATLVQPVGSPLSLECTVEGTSNPNLYWYRQAAGRGLQLLFYSVGIGQISSEVPQNLSASRPQDRQFILSSKKLLLSDSGFYLCALAGEETQYFGPGTRLLVL.

J is TRBJ1-4 and V is TRBV2, with TRBD1 identical over 7 bases. The V gene's germline CDR1 is SNHLY and CDR2 FYNNEI. CDR3 length equals 13 residues. V lost 5 bases, J lost 6 bases, and 3 bases stayed unmatched. The CDR3 protein is CASSQGTDEKLFF. The CDR3 coding sequence is TGTGCCAGCAGTCAGGGGACAGATGAAAAACTGTTTTTT.